Given below is one T cell receptor beta chain in context. Its antigen is not known. The junction does not match germline at one end; this may be a read error. Healthy donors of bone marrow made up the group. This sample was taken from a study of cytomegalovirus exposure and HLA in healthy donors. The study, taken as a whole, reports: Researchers had no immune exposure information except CMV serostatus available. Several of the most significant clusters were apparently associated with common viral pathogens in a later analysis. The HLA-A and HLA-B alleles of most subjects were reportedly predicted accurately from TCR beta sequences.

Use of 60 Vbeta and 13 Jbeta primers characterized the PCR. The repertoire was sequenced with immunoSEQ multiplex PCR; TCRdb's copy has only in-frame clones and lacks some. The sample has roughly 150,000 clones; 84% are singletons. Germline V gene data show CDR1 as SGHNT and CDR2 as YENEEA. CDR3 length: 12 residues. Material for sequencing was PBMCs. The J gene is TRBJ2-1, the V gene TRBV11-3; TRBD1 agrees at 7 bases. The sequence was obtained from a boy younger than 10 in good health and CMV-seronegative. CDR3 in amino acids: CASSFRDRESIF. The CDR3 DNA follows: TGTGCCAGCAGCTTCCGCGACAGGGAAAGCATCTTC.